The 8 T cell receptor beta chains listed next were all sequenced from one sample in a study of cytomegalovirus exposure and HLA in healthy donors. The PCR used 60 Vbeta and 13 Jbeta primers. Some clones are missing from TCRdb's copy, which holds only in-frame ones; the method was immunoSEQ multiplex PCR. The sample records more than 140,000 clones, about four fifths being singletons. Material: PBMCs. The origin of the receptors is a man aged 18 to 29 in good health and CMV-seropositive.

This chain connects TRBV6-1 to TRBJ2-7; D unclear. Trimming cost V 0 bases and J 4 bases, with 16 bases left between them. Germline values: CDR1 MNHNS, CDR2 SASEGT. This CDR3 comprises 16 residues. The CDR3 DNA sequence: TGTGCCAGCAGTGAAGCCTCAGGTATACGGTTGTACGAGCAGTACTTC. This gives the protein CASSEASGIRLYEQYF.

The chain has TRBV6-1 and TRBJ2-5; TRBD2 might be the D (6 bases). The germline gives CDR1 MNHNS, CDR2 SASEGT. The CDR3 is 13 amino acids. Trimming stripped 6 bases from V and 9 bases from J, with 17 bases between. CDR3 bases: TGTGCCAGCAGCTATAACACGAGGGAGGCCCAGTACTTC. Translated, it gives CASSYNTREAQYF.

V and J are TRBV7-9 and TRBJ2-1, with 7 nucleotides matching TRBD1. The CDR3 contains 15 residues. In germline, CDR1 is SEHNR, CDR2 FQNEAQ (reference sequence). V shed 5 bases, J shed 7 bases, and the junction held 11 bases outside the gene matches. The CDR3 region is CASSPFPDRANEQFF. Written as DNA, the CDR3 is TGTGCCAGCAGCCCATTCCCCGACAGGGCTAATGAGCAGTTCTTC.

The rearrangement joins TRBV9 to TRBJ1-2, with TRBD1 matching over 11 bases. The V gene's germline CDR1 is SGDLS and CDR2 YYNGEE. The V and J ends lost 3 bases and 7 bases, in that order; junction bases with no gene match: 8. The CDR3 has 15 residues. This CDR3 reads CASSERDRGSSGYTF. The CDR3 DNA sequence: TGTGCCAGCAGCGAACGGGACAGGGGGTCGAGTGGCTACACCTTC.

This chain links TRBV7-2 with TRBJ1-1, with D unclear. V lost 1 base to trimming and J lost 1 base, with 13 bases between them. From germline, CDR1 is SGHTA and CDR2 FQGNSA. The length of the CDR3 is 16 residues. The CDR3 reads CASSLEITVRNTEAFF. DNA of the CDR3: TGTGCCAGCAGCTTAGAAATCACGGTTCGGAACACTGAAGCTTTCTTT.

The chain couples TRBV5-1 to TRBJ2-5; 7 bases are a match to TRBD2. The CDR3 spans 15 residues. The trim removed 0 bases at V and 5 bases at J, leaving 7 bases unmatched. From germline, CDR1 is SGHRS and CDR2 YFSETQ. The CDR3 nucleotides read TGCGCCAGCAGCTTGGGTTGGGGGGGTACTGAGACCCAGTACTTC. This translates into CASSLGWGGTETQYF.

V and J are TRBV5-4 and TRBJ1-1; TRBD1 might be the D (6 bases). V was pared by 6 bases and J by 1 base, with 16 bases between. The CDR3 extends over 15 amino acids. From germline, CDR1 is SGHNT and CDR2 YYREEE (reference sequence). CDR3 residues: CASTPMDRPNTEAFF. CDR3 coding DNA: TGTGCCAGCACCCCCATGGACAGACCGAACACTGAAGCTTTCTTT. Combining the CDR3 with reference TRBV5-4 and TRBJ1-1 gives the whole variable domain ETGVTQSPTHLIKTRGQQVTLRCSSQSGHNTVSWYQQALGQGPQFIFQYYREEENGRGNFPPRFSGLQFPNYSSELNVNALELDDSALYLCASTPMDRPNTEAFFGQGTRLTVV.

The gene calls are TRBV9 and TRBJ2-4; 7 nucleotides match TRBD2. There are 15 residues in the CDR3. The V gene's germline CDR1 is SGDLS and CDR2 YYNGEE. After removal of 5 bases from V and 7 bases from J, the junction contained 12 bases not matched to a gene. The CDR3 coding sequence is TGTGCCAGCAGTCAGGGTGGGCAGGGAGGGAACATTCAGTACTTC. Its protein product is CASSQGGQGGNIQYF.